This T cell receptor (beta chain) was obtained from a study of regulatory T cells in long-lasting Graves disease. The TCR beta library used iRepertoire HTBI primers with Arm-PCR amplification of CDR3. TCRdb re-analysed the multiplex PCR reads in MiXCR, keeping a single row per CDR3 protein. The sample contains 500,000 or so distinct CDR3 sequences, 11% to 15% of which appear only once. Study conclusions and caveats: Favoring TRBV28, TRBJ1-2 and TRBJ2-5 was a feature seen in persistent disease.

This clonotype was recorded at least ten times. Its antigen remains unknown. Time point noted: newly diagnosed GD, antithyroid drugs for less than 3 months. The TCR library was made from RNA extracted from PBMCs. The CDR3 spans 17 residues. The trim removed 1 base at V and 5 bases at J, leaving 9 bases unmatched. Germline V gene lookup returns CDR1 MDHEN and CDR2 SYDVKM. The sample also formed part of further work on T cells in Graves' hyperthyroidism and ophthalmopathy. That publication notes: In making diagnoses, clinical symptoms, serum thyroxine and TRAb, thyroid ultrasound and orbital computed tomography were all used. The model foresaw ophthalmopathy a median around seven months prior to onset.

This receptor was taken from a woman aged 50 to 60 with Graves disease. The specimen was peripheral blood mononuclear cells (PBMCs), collected at new diagnosis, from a patient treated with antithyroid drugs. The chain recombines TRBV28 with TRBJ2-5; 11 bases are shared with TRBD2. CDR3 amino acids: CASSLSYTLAGGETQYF. The CDR3 region has the DNA TGTGCCAGCAGTTTATCCTACACCCTAGCGGGAGGTGAGACCCAGTACTTC.